Following are 2 T cell receptor beta chains from one sample sequenced in a study of OX40 agonist ivuxolimab in advanced cancers. Profiling relied on immunoSEQ multiplex PCR, and the TCRdb table lists in-frame clones only, not all of them. The table shows over 95,000 clones, with roughly 90% occurring only once. The sequencing used CD4+ or CD8+ T cells sorted from blood, collected in a trial of the OX40 agonist ivuxolimab. Every receptor here comes from an adult with an advanced solid tumor such as melanoma, head and neck, liver or kidney cancer.

The rearrangement uses TRBV6-5 and TRBJ1-1; maybe TRBD1 (5 bases). V shed 5 bases and J shed 10 bases, with 17 bases lying between them. The germline V gene encodes CDR1 MNHEY and CDR2 SVGAGI. CDR3 size: 13 residues. This chain's CDR3 is CASSEAHERGAFF. The CDR3 DNA reads TGTGCCAGCAGTGAAGCGCACGAGAGGGGAGCTTTCTTT.

The V and J genes are TRBV11-1 and TRBJ2-7; 9 positions agree with TRBD1. The CDR3 totals 14 residues. In germline, CDR1 is SGHAT, CDR2 FQDESV (reference sequence). Trimming removed 6 bases from V and 6 bases from J; junction bases left unmatched: 9. The CDR3 sequence is CASRSGTGFSEQYF. The CDR3 DNA reads TGTGCCAGCAGATCCGGGACAGGGTTTTCCGAGCAGTACTTC.